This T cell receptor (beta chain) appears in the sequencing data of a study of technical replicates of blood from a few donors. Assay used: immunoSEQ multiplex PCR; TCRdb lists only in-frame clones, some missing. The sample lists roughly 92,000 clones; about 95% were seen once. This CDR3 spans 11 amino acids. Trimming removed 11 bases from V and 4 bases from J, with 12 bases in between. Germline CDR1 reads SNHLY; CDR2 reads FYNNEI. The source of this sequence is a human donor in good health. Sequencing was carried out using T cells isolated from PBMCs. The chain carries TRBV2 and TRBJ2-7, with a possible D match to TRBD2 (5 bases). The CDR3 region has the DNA TGTGCCTTTTCGGGGAATTACGAGCAGTACTTC. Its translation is CAFSGNYEQYF. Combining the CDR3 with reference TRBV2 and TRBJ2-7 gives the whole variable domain EPEVTQTPSHQVTQMGQEVILRCVPISNHLYFYWYRQILGQKVEFLVSFYNNEISEKSEIFDDQFSVERPDGSNFTLKIRSTKLEDSAMYFCAFSGNYEQYFGPGTRLTVT.